This T cell receptor (beta chain) is from a study of T cells in Graves' hyperthyroidism and ophthalmopathy. The germline gives CDR1 WSHSY, CDR2 SAAADI. This CDR3 has 14 residues. The V gene lost 7 bases and the J gene lost 1 base, with 12 bases spanning the gap. Study results and limitations: The model forecast ophthalmopathy, anticipating it by a median about six months before onset.

Remarks on this clonotype: Antigen unknown.

Newly diagnosed hyperthyroidism, duration under 2 months, in patients aged 18 to 65. Diagnosing involved the use of clinical symptoms, serum thyroxine and TRAb, thyroid ultrasound and orbital computed tomography. From RNA transcripts, TCR beta CDR3 regions were amplified. In the first-round RT-PCR of the TCR CDR3, the HTBI primer set was used. TCRdb used MiXCR to reprocess the multiplex PCR reads, holding one entry per CDR3 protein. The repertoire includes approximately 370,000 distinct CDR3 sequences, about a sixth of them detected once, and approximately 33% sits in the top ten. The chain employs TRBV10-2 and TRBJ2-3; no clear D. This clonotype was obtained from a woman in her 30s with Graves' hyperthyroidism that later progressed to Graves' ophthalmopathy. Sequenced: blood. CDR3 bases: TGCGCCAGCAAAAATGGGGTGCGCACAGATACGCAGTATTTT. As protein: CASKNGVRTDTQYF.